The clone carrying this T cell receptor beta chain was detected only a few times. The antigen remains undetermined. Assay: immunoSEQ multiplex PCR; the TCRdb copy retains only in-frame clones and omits some. The repertoire includes approximately 29,000 clones, 70% to 90% of them detected once, and 12% sits in the top ten. The V gene lost 0 bases and the J gene lost 1 base, with 6 bases spanning the gap. This CDR3 has 14 residues. Germline CDR1 reads SEHNR; CDR2 reads FQNEAQ (reference sequence). This sample was included in a study of STAT3 mutations in large granular lymphocyte leukemia. Findings of the study overall: After therapy, about 30% of the 18 patients switched clonotypes, all new clones STAT3 wild type. Every T-LGLL patient had at least one immunodominant TCRbeta clonotype.

This rearrangement joins TRBV7-9 to TRBJ1-1; D ambiguous. Sequenced input: peripheral blood mononuclear cells. The source of this sequence is a man in his 60s with T-cell large granular lymphocyte leukemia. Some clones in this sample may be carry-over from other donors' samples. In DNA, the CDR3 is TGTGCCAGCAGCTTAGCGACGGGGAACACTGAAGCTTTCTTT. Translating it yields CASSLATGNTEAFF.